The rows below give T cell receptor beta chains drawn from one sample of a study of OX40 agonist ivuxolimab in advanced cancers. Data came from immunoSEQ multiplex PCR; TCRdb stores just in-frame clones and leaves some out. The table has about 79,000 clones, just over 85% seen once. Source: CD4+ or CD8+ T cells sorted from blood, taken in a trial of the OX40 agonist ivuxolimab. Every receptor here comes from an adult with an advanced solid tumor such as melanoma, head and neck, liver or kidney cancer. CDR3s include the opening cysteine and the closing phenylalanine or tryptophan. The order of the fields is clone size, J gene, D gene, V gene, CDR3 DNA, CDR3 protein. D genes are given only for firm matches. Clone size, where shown, is once, few, many, or a class for clones that have expanded.

NA,TRBJ2-2,TRBD1,TRBV19,TGTGCCAGTAGTGCTACAACAGGGGCGGCCGGGGAGCTGTTTTTT,CASSATTGAAGELFF
NA,TRBJ1-6,TRBD1,TRBV7-6,TGTGCCAGCAGCTTAGGCCAGGGGGGAAGCTATTCACCCCTCCACTTT,CASSLGQGGSYSPLHF
NA,TRBJ1-5,NA,TRBV2,TGTGCCAGCAGGCCGGGACAAGGAGGTTGGCAGCCCCAGCATTTT,CASRPGQGGWQPQHF
NA,TRBJ2-3,NA,TRBV28,TGTGCCAGGAAGGAGGACCGCTACACAGATACGCAGTATTTT,CARKEDRYTDTQYF
once,TRBJ2-7,NA,TRBV7-2,TGTGCCAGCAGCTTAACCATTCTAACGTCCTACGAGCAGTACTTC,CASSLTILTSYEQYF
once,TRBJ2-1,NA,TRBV10-3,TGTGCCATCAGCCTAGAAGGACAAAACAATGAGCAGTTCTTC,CAISLEGQNNEQFF
NA,TRBJ2-7,TRBD1,TRBV5-5,TGTGCCAGCAGCCCGGTTGTTTCCCCCGGGACAGGGGGTGCCGAGCAGTACTTC,CASSPVVSPGTGGAEQYF
NA,TRBJ2-2,NA,TRBV5-6,TGTGCCAGCAGCTTGGCAGGAAACACCGGGGAGCTGTTTTTT,CASSLAGNTGELFF
NA,TRBJ1-2,TRBD1,TRBV6-5,TGTGCCAGCAGTTACAACCCAGGGGGCAGTGGTGGCTACACCTTC,CASSYNPGGSGGYTF
once,TRBJ2-3,NA,TRBV5-6,TGTGCCAGCAGCTTGTCTGCGGATACGCAGTATTTT,CASSLSADTQYF
once,TRBJ1-2,NA,TRBV18,TGTGCCAGCTCACCACCGGGGGAGAGCTATGGCTACACCTTC,CASSPPGESYGYTF
NA,TRBJ1-3,NA,TRBV7-2,TGTGCCAGCAGCTTAGCAGGAAACACCATATATTTT,CASSLAGNTIYF
NA,TRBJ1-1,NA,TRBV10-2,TGCGCCAGCTCAGGGGAAGGGGCTGAAGCTTTCTTT,CASSGEGAEAFF
NA,TRBJ1-1,NA,TRBV9,TGTGCCAGCAGCGTAGCCCCGACAGGTTTGAACACTGAAGCTTTCTTT,CASSVAPTGLNTEAFF
NA,TRBJ2-5,TRBD1,TRBV7-2,TGTGCCAGCAGGACAGGGGGCGCATCCCAGACCCAGTACTTC,CASRTGGASQTQYF
NA,TRBJ2-3,TRBD1,TRBV5-1,TGCGCCAGCAGCTCCCAAGACAGGGGTGCAGATACGCAGTATTTT,CASSSQDRGADTQYF